These 21 T cell receptor beta chains originate from one sample sequenced in a study of OX40 agonist ivuxolimab in advanced cancers. Measured with immunoSEQ multiplex PCR; TCRdb has only the in-frame clones, and not every one. The table includes 98,000 or so clones, approximately 89% detected once. Sample: CD4+ or CD8+ T cells sorted from blood, taken in a trial of the OX40 agonist ivuxolimab. The receptors were sampled from an adult with an advanced solid tumor such as melanoma, head and neck, liver or kidney cancer.

V and J are TRBV7-2 and TRBJ2-1; D perhaps matches TRBD1 (7 bases). The CDR3 covers 16 residues. CDR1 is SGHTA and CDR2 is FQGNSA in the germline V gene. Trimming removed 4 bases at V and 3 bases at J, with 16 bases between. The CDR3 bases are TGTGCCAGCAGCTCAATACAGGGGACTCGCTACAATGAGCAGTTCTTC. It specifies CASSSIQGTRYNEQFF.

The genes are TRBV19 and TRBJ1-1, with D tentatively TRBD1 (5 bases). From germline, CDR1 is LNHDA and CDR2 SQIVND (reference sequence). The CDR3 spans 15 residues. The V and J ends lost 7 bases and 0 bases respectively, with 15 bases between them. In nucleotides, the CDR3 is TGTGCCAGTAAAAATCGGTTCAGGGTGAACACTGAAGCTTTCTTT. Translated, it gives CASKNRFRVNTEAFF.

This clone was picked up a small number of times. The chain is built from TRBV5-5 and TRBJ1-1; maybe TRBD1 (5 bases). V was trimmed by 4 bases and J by 1 base, leaving 11 bases between them. This CDR3 has 14 residues. Germline V gives CDR1 SGHKS, CDR2 YYEKEE (reference sequence). CDR3: CASSLGEGNTEAFF. In DNA, the CDR3 is TGTGCCAGCAGCCTAGGGGAGGGGAACACTGAAGCTTTCTTT.

This chain uses TRBV5-1 with TRBJ2-7, with TRBD1 identical over 7 bases. This CDR3 region has 14 residues. Germline CDR1 reads SGHRS; CDR2 reads YFSETQ. The J segment lost 2 bases and the V segment lost 0 bases, leaving 2 bases of the junction unmatched. The CDR3 sequence is CASSLDTGAYEQYF. CDR3 bases: TGCGCCAGCAGCTTGGATACAGGGGCCTACGAGCAGTACTTC.

As regards this clone: Other DNA sequences in the sample encode the same CDR3. This sequence joins TRBV28 and TRBJ1-1; D not certain. The CDR3 totals 13 residues. The V gene's germline CDR1 is MDHEN and CDR2 SYDVKM. The V and J ends lost 3 bases and 2 bases respectively, with 7 bases between them. CDR3 in amino acids: CASSFRRNTEAFF. For the CDR3, the DNA is TGTGCCAGCAGTTTCCGACGAAACACTGAAGCTTTCTTT.

This chain connects TRBV6-6 to TRBJ1-2; D is ambiguous. The CDR3 contains 12 residues. The germline gives CDR1 MNHNY, CDR2 SVGAGI (reference sequence). Trimming took 7 bases from V and 4 from J, leaving 10 bases between them. CDR3 DNA: TGTGCCAGCACGCCGGGTGGCTATGGCTACACCTTC. It codes for CASTPGGYGYTF.

The DNA for the CDR3 is TGTGCCAGTAACCCTACTTCTTTGGGCGGGGAGCTGTTTTTT. It yields the protein CASNPTSLGGELFF. V and J are TRBV19 and TRBJ2-2, with no clear D. V was clipped by 7 bases and J by 7 bases, with 16 bases between them. This CDR3 has 14 amino acids. Germline V gene sequence: CDR1 LNHDA, CDR2 SQIVND (reference sequence).

This chain joins TRBV28 and TRBJ2-7; 9 bases align to TRBD2. The CDR3 loop spans 13 amino acids. The J segment lost 3 bases and the V segment lost 5 bases, leaving 2 bases of the junction unmatched. From germline, CDR1 is MDHEN and CDR2 SYDVKM. The CDR3 coding sequence is TGTGCCAGCAGTCCAGCGGGAGGCTACGAGCAGTACTTC. It yields the protein CASSPAGGYEQYF.

The chain links TRBV30 to TRBJ1-1; 7 bases fit TRBD1. The CDR3 totals 12 residues. Trimming removed 7 bases from V and 4 bases from J; junction bases left unmatched: 6. Germline CDR1 GTSNPN, CDR2 SVGIG (reference sequence). CDR3 coding DNA: TGTGCCTCGTCAGGGGGACGCACTGAAGCTTTCTTT. Its protein product is CASSGGRTEAFF.

This chain joins TRBV30 and TRBJ2-7; D not resolved. The V end was cut by 5 bases, the J end by 3 bases, with 20 bases between. This CDR3 spans 15 amino acids. Germline V gene data show CDR1 as GTSNPN and CDR2 as SVGIG (reference sequence). The CDR3: CAWSMGTLSLYEQYF. CDR3 DNA: TGTGCCTGGTCGATGGGCACACTCTCCCTCTACGAGCAGTACTTC.

The rearrangement uses TRBV28 and TRBJ2-7; 7 bases map to TRBD2. J lost 0 bases, V lost 6 bases, and 11 bases had no gene match. CDR1 and CDR2 from the germline V gene are MDHEN and SYDVKM. CDR3 length: 16 amino acids. CDR3 sequence reads: CASSQGPGGSSYEQYF. In DNA, the CDR3 is TGTGCCAGCAGCCAAGGCCCAGGCGGGAGCTCCTACGAGCAGTACTTC.

The rearrangement links TRBV7-3 to TRBJ1-4; perhaps TRBD1 as D (6 bases). CDR1 SGHTA and CDR2 FQGTGA come from the germline V gene. The CDR3 is made up of 15 amino acids. Trimming cost V 2 bases and J 4 bases, with 11 bases left between them. CDR3 amino acids: CASSLEVRGNEKLFF. The CDR3, as DNA: TGTGCCAGCAGCTTAGAGGTCAGGGGTAATGAAAAACTGTTTTTT.

This clone came up a few times. The rearrangement uses TRBV30 and TRBJ1-6, with D maybe TRBD1 (5 bases). Looked up from germline, CDR1 is GTSNPN and CDR2 is SVGIG (reference sequence). There are 12 residues in the CDR3. Trimming took 7 bases from V and 6 from J, leaving 10 bases between them. The CDR3 nucleotides read TGTGCCTTCAGTGGGGGTAATTCACCCCTCCACTTT. Translating it yields CAFSGGNSPLHF.

The chain joins TRBV28 to TRBJ2-3; 13 bases map to TRBD2. The CDR3 contains 16 residues. CDR1 MDHEN and CDR2 SYDVKM come from the germline V gene. Germline trimming cut 6 bases from V and 14 bases from J; bases unmatched to any gene: 17. This chain's CDR3 is CASSPLTSGRSHEPYF. In DNA form, the CDR3 reads TGTGCCAGCAGCCCCTTGACTAGCGGGAGGTCTCACGAGCCGTATTTT.

CDR3 in amino acids: CASSPRSGGLGSDTQYF. CDR3 bases: TGTGCCAGTAGTCCCCGCTCCGGGGGGCTGGGGTCAGATACGCAGTATTTT. The J gene is TRBJ2-3, the V gene TRBV19, with a weak D call TRBD2 (7 bases). Per germline, CDR1 LNHDA and CDR2 SQIVND (reference sequence). CDR3 length: 17 residues. V lost 5 bases, J lost 4 bases, and 22 bases lay in between. The variable domain in full, completed from reference TRBV19 and TRBJ2-3, reads DGGITQSPKYLFRKEGQNVTLSCEQNLNHDAMYWYRQDPGQGLRLIYYSQIVNDFQKGDIAEGYSVSREKKESFPLTVTSAQKNPTAFYLCASSPRSGGLGSDTQYFGPGTRLTVL.

This clone was observed a single time. The V call is TRBV2, the J call TRBJ1-3, with D tentatively TRBD1 (6 bases). In germline, CDR1 is SNHLY, CDR2 FYNNEI. V gave up 5 bases and J gave up 1 base, with 9 bases separating them. CDR3 size: 14 residues. The CDR3: CASSWTVSGNTIYF. CDR3 coding DNA: TGTGCCAGCAGTTGGACAGTTTCTGGAAACACCATATATTTT.

The CDR3 protein is CASSIVAAGEGDTQYF. In DNA form, the CDR3 reads TGTGCCAGCAGTATCGTTGCAGCGGGAGAGGGAGATACGCAGTATTTT. The J gene is TRBJ2-3, the V gene TRBV28; 8 bases agree with TRBD2. The germline V gene encodes CDR1 MDHEN and CDR2 SYDVKM. CDR3 length: 16 residues. The trim removed 5 bases at V and 5 bases at J, leaving 12 bases unmatched.

This chain links TRBV28 with TRBJ2-7; possibly TRBD1 or TRBD2 for D (6 bases each). The CDR3 length is 14 residues. Looked up from germline, CDR1 is MDHEN and CDR2 is SYDVKM. Trimming took off 7 bases at V and 3 bases at J, with 16 bases between the two ends. The CDR3 reads CASTFPRGGYEQYF. The DNA for the CDR3 is TGTGCCAGCACCTTTCCCAGGGGAGGCTACGAGCAGTACTTC. Supplemented by reference TRBV28 and TRBJ2-7, the full variable domain reads DVKVTQSSRYLVKRTGEKVFLECVQDMDHENMFWYRQDPGLGLRLIYFSYDVKMKEKGDIPEGYSVSREKKERFSLILESASTNQTSMYLCASTFPRGGYEQYFGPGTRLTVT.

The V gene is TRBV30, the J gene TRBJ1-2; tentative D call: TRBD1 (5 bases). Trimming removed 2 bases at V and 7 bases at J, with 11 bases between. The CDR3 has 12 amino acids. Germline V CDR1 and CDR2: GTSNPN, SVGIG (reference sequence). The CDR3 protein is CAWSIRAGGYTF. CDR3 nucleotides: TGTGCCTGGAGTATCAGGGCGGGTGGCTACACCTTC.

The chain carries TRBV27 and TRBJ1-2; 7 bases map to TRBD1. Germline V gene data show CDR1 as MNHEY and CDR2 as SMNVEV (reference sequence). CDR3 length: 14 residues. Unmatched junction bases numbered 6, after V lost 4 bases and J lost 4 bases. CDR3 DNA: TGTGCCAGCAGTTCTCAGACAGGGTTCTATGGCTACACCTTC. Translating it yields CASSSQTGFYGYTF.

The rearrangement uses TRBV11-1 and TRBJ2-7; D gene uncertain. CDR3 size: 16 residues. Germline-derived CDR1 and CDR2 are SGHAT and FQDESV (reference sequence). Deletions cut 1 base from V and 0 bases from J, with 13 bases between. The chain's CDR3 is CASSLGADFSSYEQYF. The CDR3 nucleotides are TGTGCCAGCAGCTTAGGGGCAGACTTTAGCTCCTACGAGCAGTACTTC.